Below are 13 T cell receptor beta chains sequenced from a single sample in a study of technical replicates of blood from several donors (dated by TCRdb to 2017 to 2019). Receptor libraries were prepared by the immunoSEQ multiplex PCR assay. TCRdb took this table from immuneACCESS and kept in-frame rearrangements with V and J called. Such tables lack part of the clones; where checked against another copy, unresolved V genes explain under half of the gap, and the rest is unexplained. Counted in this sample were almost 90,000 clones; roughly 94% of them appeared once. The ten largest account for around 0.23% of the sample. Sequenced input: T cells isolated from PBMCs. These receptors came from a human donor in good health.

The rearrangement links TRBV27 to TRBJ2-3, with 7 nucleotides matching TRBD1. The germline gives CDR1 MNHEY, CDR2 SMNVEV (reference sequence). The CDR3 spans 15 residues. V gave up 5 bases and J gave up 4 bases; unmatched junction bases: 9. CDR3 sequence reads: CASSKNAGGPDTQYF. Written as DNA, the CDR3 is TGTGCCAGCAGTAAAAACGCAGGGGGTCCAGATACGCAGTATTTT.

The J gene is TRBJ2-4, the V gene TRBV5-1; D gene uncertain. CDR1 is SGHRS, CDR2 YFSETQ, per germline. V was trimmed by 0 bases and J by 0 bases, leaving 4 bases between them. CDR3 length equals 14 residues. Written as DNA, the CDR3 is TGCGCCAGCAGCTTGGGGAGAGCCAAAAACATTCAGTACTTC. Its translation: CASSLGRAKNIQYF.

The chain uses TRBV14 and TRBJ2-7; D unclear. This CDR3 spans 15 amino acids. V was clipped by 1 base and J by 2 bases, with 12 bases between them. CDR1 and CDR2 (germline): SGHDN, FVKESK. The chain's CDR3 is CASSQAPRHPYEQYF. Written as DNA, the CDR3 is TGTGCCAGCAGCCAAGCTCCCAGGCATCCCTACGAGCAGTACTTC.

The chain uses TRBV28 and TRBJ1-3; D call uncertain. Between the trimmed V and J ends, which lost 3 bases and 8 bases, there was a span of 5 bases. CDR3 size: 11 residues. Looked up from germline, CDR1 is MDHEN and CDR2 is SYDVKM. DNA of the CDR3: TGTGCCAGCAGTTTCAGGCACACCATATATTTT. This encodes CASSFRHTIYF.

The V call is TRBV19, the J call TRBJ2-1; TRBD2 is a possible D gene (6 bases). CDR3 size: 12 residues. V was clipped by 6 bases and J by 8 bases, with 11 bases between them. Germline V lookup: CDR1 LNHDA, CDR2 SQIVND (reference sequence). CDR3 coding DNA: TGTGCCAGTAGCGTAGGGAGGCATGAGCAGTTCTTC. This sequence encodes CASSVGRHEQFF.

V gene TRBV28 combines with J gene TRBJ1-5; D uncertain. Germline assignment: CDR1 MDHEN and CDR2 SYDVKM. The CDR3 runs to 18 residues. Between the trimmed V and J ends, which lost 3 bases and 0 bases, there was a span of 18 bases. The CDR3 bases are TGTGCCAGCAGTTTCCGATTTAGCAAGACTTATAGCAATCAGCCCCAGCATTTT. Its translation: CASSFRFSKTYSNQPQHF.

CDR3 bases: TGTGCCAGCTCACCTAGTTTAATCGGGGGGGCTCCCCGTGAGCAGTTCTTC. It translates to CASSPSLIGGAPREQFF. The V gene is TRBV18, the J gene TRBJ2-1; 8 nucleotides line up with TRBD2. The CDR3 spans 17 residues. After removal of 3 bases from V and 9 bases from J, the junction contained 16 bases not matched to a gene. Looked up from germline, CDR1 is KGHSH and CDR2 is LQKENI.

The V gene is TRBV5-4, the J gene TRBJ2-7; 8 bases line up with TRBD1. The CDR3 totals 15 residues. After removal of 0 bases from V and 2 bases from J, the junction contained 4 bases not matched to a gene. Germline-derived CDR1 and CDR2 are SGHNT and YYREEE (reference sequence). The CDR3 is CASSLAGTGTYEQYF. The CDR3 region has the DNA TGTGCCAGCAGCTTGGCCGGGACAGGCACCTACGAGCAGTACTTC.

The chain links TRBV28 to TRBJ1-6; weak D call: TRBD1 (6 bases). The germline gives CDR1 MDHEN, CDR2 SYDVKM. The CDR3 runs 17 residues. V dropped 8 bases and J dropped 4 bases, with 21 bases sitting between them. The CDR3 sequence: CASESPTGHRYNSPLHF. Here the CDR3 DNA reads TGTGCCAGCGAATCTCCGACAGGCCACCGTTATAATTCACCCCTCCACTTT.

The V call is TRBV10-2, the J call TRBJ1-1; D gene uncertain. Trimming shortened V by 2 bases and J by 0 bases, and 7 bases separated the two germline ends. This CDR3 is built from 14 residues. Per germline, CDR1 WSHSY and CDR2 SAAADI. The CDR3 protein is CASSEPGLNTEAFF. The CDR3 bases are TGCGCCAGCAGTGAGCCAGGATTGAACACTGAAGCTTTCTTT.

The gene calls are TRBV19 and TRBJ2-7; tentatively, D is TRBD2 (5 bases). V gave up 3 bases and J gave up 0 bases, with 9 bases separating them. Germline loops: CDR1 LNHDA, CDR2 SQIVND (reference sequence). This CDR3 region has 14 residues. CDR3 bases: TGTGCCAGTAGTATCTTGGGAGACTCCTACGAGCAGTACTTC. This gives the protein CASSILGDSYEQYF.

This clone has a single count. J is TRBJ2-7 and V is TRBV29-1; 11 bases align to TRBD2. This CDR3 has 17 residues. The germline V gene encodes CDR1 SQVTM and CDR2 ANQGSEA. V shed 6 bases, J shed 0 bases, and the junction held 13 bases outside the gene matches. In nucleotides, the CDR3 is TGCAGCGTGAAGTACACGGGACTAGCGGACAGCTCCTACGAGCAGTACTTC. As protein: CSVKYTGLADSSYEQYF.

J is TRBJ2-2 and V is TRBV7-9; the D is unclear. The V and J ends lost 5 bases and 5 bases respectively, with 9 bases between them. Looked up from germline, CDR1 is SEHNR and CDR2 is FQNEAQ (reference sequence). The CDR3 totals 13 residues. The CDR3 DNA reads TGTGCCAGCAGCCCGGTTTATACCGGGGAGCTGTTTTTT. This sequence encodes CASSPVYTGELFF. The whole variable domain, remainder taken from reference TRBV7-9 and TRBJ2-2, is DTGVSQNPRHKITKRGQNVTFRCDPISEHNRLYWYRQTLGQGPEFLTYFQNEAQLEKSRLLSDRFSAERPKGSFSTLEIQRTEQGDSAMYLCASSPVYTGELFFGEGSRLTVL.